This TCR beta chain was profiled in a study of T cell changes during pregnancy in multiple sclerosis. CDR1 and CDR2 (germline): SGHTA, FQGNSA. V shed 4 bases, J shed 4 bases, and the junction held 9 bases outside the gene matches. This CDR3 has 16 amino acids. Using immunoSEQ multiplex PCR, the repertoire was profiled, and TCRdb retains in-frame clones only, with some absent. The repertoire includes around 110,000 clones, approximately 90% of them detected once, and 0.78% sits in the top ten. The sequencing here drew on peripheral blood, taken in the third trimester of pregnancy. This chain links TRBV7-2 with TRBJ2-2, with TRBD2 matching over 7 bases. The clonotype originates from a female donor in good health, enrolled as a control in a pregnancy study. In DNA, the CDR3 is TGTGCCAGCAGCTCCTACGCACTAGCGACCACCGGGGAGCTGTTTTTT. Translation: CASSSYALATTGELFF.